This is a list of T cell receptor beta chains from one sample in a study of radiation and T cells in renal cell carcinoma. Method: immunoSEQ multiplex PCR; TCRdb's copy keeps in-frame clones and lacks some. This table has 95,000 to 150,000 clones, about four fifths appearing once. The sample was blood, taken from a patient whose treatment included radiotherapy and nephrectomy. These receptors originate from a man in his forties or fifties with renal cell carcinoma. CDR3s include the opening cysteine and the closing phenylalanine or tryptophan. The D gene is left open where the match is weak. Clone size is not always given. Where it is, it says once, few, many or a class for expanded clones.

D gene,J gene,V gene,clone size,CDR3 protein,CDR3 DNA
TRBD2,TRBJ2-1,TRBV11-2,NA,CASSSGLAGGLSSYNEQFF,TGTGCCAGCAGCTCAGGACTAGCGGGAGGGCTAAGCTCCTACAATGAGCAGTTCTTC
NA,TRBJ1-6,TRBV25-1,NA,CASSERHSPLHF,TGTGCCAGCAGTGAACGGCATTCACCCCTCCACTTT
NA,TRBJ2-1,TRBV6-1,few,CASSEIPLGALSYNEQFF,TGTGCCAGCAGTGAAATACCCCTCGGGGCACTCTCCTACAATGAGCAGTTCTTC
NA,TRBJ2-5,TRBV7-3,once,CASSLDNQETQYF,TGTGCCAGCAGCTTGGACAACCAAGAGACCCAGTACTTC
TRBD2,TRBJ2-3,TRBV7-2,NA,CASSFLAGSTDTQYF,TGTGCCAGCAGCTTTCTAGCGGGAAGCACAGATACGCAGTATTTT
NA,TRBJ1-4,TRBV4-1,few,CASSQDIAGSTSGKLFF,TGCGCCAGCAGCCAAGATATCGCAGGGTCTACTTCCGGAAAACTGTTTTTT
TRBD1,TRBJ2-7,TRBV7-9,NA,CASSSYRGTFYEQYF,TGTGCCAGCAGCTCGTACAGGGGGACATTCTACGAGCAGTACTTC
NA,TRBJ2-6,TRBV19,NA,CASSTGEGANVLTF,TGTGCCAGTAGTACGGGGGAGGGGGCCAACGTCCTGACTTTC
NA,TRBJ1-3,TRBV29-1,once,CSFQTAGLSGNTIYF,TGCAGCTTCCAAACCGCGGGCCTCTCTGGAAACACCATATATTTT
NA,TRBJ2-1,TRBV6-5,NA,CASSSDLLANEQFF,TGTGCCAGCAGTTCAGACCTACTCGCCAATGAGCAGTTCTTC
TRBD1,TRBJ1-1,TRBV9,NA,CASSKGQATEAFF,TGTGCCAGCAGCAAGGGACAGGCCACTGAAGCTTTCTTT
NA,TRBJ1-1,TRBV10-3,NA,CAIRPQGKHTEAFF,TGTGCCATCAGGCCACAGGGCAAGCACACTGAAGCTTTCTTT
TRBD2,TRBJ2-3,TRBV28,NA,CASSSLWTSGSTDTQYF,TGTGCCAGCAGTTCTCTCTGGACTAGCGGGAGTACAGATACGCAGTATTTT
NA,TRBJ1-1,TRBV7-9,NA,CASSLGPPLRAFF,TGTGCCAGCAGCCTCGGACCCCCCTTACGGGCTTTCTTT
NA,TRBJ2-7,TRBV27,few,CASSFGDGPYEQYF,TGTGCCAGCAGTTTTGGGGACGGACCTTACGAGCAGTACTTC
TRBD2,TRBJ2-6,TRBV5-1,NA,CASSLSSGGSGANVLTF,TGCGCCAGCAGCTTATCTAGCGGGGGATCTGGGGCCAACGTCCTGACTTTC
TRBD1,TRBJ1-5,TRBV7-2,NA,CASSTDRLEWGNQPQHF,TGTGCCAGCAGCACGGACAGGCTAGAATGGGGCAATCAGCCCCAGCATTTT
NA,TRBJ2-1,TRBV5-1,NA,CASSLAGGVVEQFF,TGCGCCAGCAGCTTGGCTGGAGGGGTGGTTGAGCAGTTCTTC
TRBD2,TRBJ2-7,TRBV27,NA,CASSLNPAGARYEQYF,TGTGCCAGCAGTTTAAACCCAGCGGGGGCCAGATACGAGCAGTACTTC
TRBD1,TRBJ2-7,TRBV5-1,NA,CASSLDGQGVYEQYF,TGCGCCAGCAGCTTGGACGGACAGGGAGTGTACGAGCAGTACTTC
TRBD1,TRBJ2-5,TRBV4-1,NA,CASSQEGQGGETQYF,TGCGCCAGCAGCCAAGAGGGACAGGGGGGGGAGACCCAGTACTTC
NA,TRBJ1-6,TRBV7-6,NA,CASSEQRNSPLHF,TGTGCCAGCAGCGAACAGCGCAATTCACCCCTCCACTTT
NA,TRBJ2-6,TRBV6-5,NA,CASSPSGRGANVLTF,TGTGCCAGCAGCCCCAGTGGTAGGGGGGCCAACGTCCTGACTTTC
NA,TRBJ2-7,TRBV5-4,NA,CASSTFGVYEQYF,TGTGCCAGCAGCACGTTCGGGGTCTACGAGCAGTACTTC
TRBD1,TRBJ1-1,TRBV4-2,NA,CASSQDRSRGADFWDTEAFF,TGTGCCAGCAGCCAAGATCGGAGCAGGGGGGCTGATTTCTGGGACACTGAAGCTTTCTTT
NA,TRBJ2-3,TRBV6-4,NA,CASSDSWGTQYF,TGTGCCAGCAGTGACTCGTGGGGTACGCAGTATTTT
TRBD2,TRBJ2-1,TRBV4-3,few,CASSQDRRGGNYEQFF,TGCGCCAGCAGCCAAGATCGGCGGGGGGGCAATTATGAGCAGTTCTTC
TRBD2,TRBJ2-5,TRBV7-2,once,CASSLATSGSQETQYF,TGTGCCAGCAGCTTAGCGACTAGCGGGAGCCAAGAGACCCAGTACTTC
NA,TRBJ2-1,TRBV2,NA,CASSEGFEVGDEQFF,TGTGCCAGCAGTGAAGGGTTCGAGGTGGGTGATGAGCAGTTCTTC
NA,TRBJ1-4,TRBV30,NA,CANQDATNEKLFF,TGTGCCAATCAGGATGCAACTAATGAAAAACTGTTTTTT
TRBD1,TRBJ2-7,TRBV6-5,NA,CASWTGGTYEQYF,TGTGCCAGTTGGACAGGGGGGACCTACGAGCAGTACTTC
NA,TRBJ2-2,TRBV7-9,NA,CASSSMWRNTGELFF,TGTGCCAGCAGCTCCATGTGGCGGAACACCGGGGAGCTGTTTTTT
NA,TRBJ1-2,TRBV7-9,NA,CASSLTPGYGYTF,TGTGCCAGCAGCTTGACACCTGGCTATGGCTACACCTTC
NA,TRBJ2-1,TRBV7-3,few,CASSFWTGEQFF,TGTGCCAGCAGCTTTTGGACGGGTGAGCAGTTCTTC
TRBD1,TRBJ1-2,TRBV12-5,NA,CASGLNVPGGVGGYTF,TGTGCTAGTGGTTTGAACGTCCCAGGGGGCGTAGGTGGCTACACCTTC
NA,TRBJ1-4,TRBV7-9,NA,CASSPTDYPRGKLFF,TGTGCCAGCAGCCCCACAGATTATCCCCGTGGGAAACTGTTTTTT
NA,TRBJ1-4,TRBV14,few,CASSQDWSYREGEKLFF,TGTGCCAGCAGCCAAGACTGGAGCTACAGGGAGGGTGAAAAACTGTTTTTT
NA,TRBJ1-4,TRBV6-6,NA,CASSRGQTGPHEKLFF,TGTGCCAGCAGCCGAGGACAGACTGGGCCCCATGAAAAACTGTTTTTT
NA,TRBJ1-4,TRBV7-2,NA,CASSWGRAREKLFF,TGTGCCAGCAGCTGGGGACGGGCCCGCGAAAAACTGTTTTTT
NA,TRBJ2-7,TRBV5-1,NA,CASSLDRVEQYF,TGCGCCAGCAGCTTGGACCGCGTCGAGCAGTACTTC
NA,TRBJ1-1,TRBV27,NA,CASSFKQNTEAFF,TGTGCCAGCAGTTTTAAACAGAACACTGAAGCTTTCTTT
NA,TRBJ1-1,TRBV11-1,NA,CASSAASTADTEAFF,TGTGCCAGCAGCGCTGCATCGACGGCCGACACTGAAGCTTTCTTT
TRBD2,TRBJ2-1,TRBV5-1,NA,CASSLGTSGGYNEQFF,TGCGCCAGCAGCTTGGGGACTAGCGGGGGATACAATGAGCAGTTCTTC
TRBD2,TRBJ2-7,TRBV11-2,NA,CASSLAGAYEQYF,TGTGCCAGCAGCCTAGCGGGGGCCTACGAGCAGTACTTC
NA,TRBJ1-1,TRBV27,NA,CASSFQWKNTEAFF,TGTGCCAGCAGTTTTCAGTGGAAGAACACTGAAGCTTTCTTT
NA,TRBJ2-3,TRBV6-1,NA,CASSEAPGARFNTQYF,TGTGCCAGCAGTGAAGCGCCGGGGGCGAGGTTCAATACGCAGTATTTT
TRBD1,TRBJ1-1,TRBV10-3,once,CAIKQGGANTEAFF,TGTGCCATCAAACAGGGGGGGGCGAACACTGAAGCTTTCTTT
NA,TRBJ2-7,TRBV7-8,NA,CASSSLALSSYEQYF,TGTGCCAGCAGCTCCCTCGCGTTGAGCTCCTACGAGCAGTACTTC
NA,TRBJ2-5,TRBV5-1,few,CASSLQGWETQYF,TGCGCCAGCAGCTTACAGGGCTGGGAGACCCAGTACTTC
NA,TRBJ1-1,TRBV25-1,NA,CASSGVGSMNTEAFF,TGTGCCAGCAGTGGGGTGGGGAGCATGAACACTGAAGCTTTCTTT
NA,TRBJ2-7,TRBV6-5,once,CASSYLVGVAPYEQYF,TGTGCCAGCAGTTACTTGGTGGGAGTAGCTCCCTACGAGCAGTACTTC
NA,TRBJ1-2,TRBV4-2,NA,CASSQDSSARGYTF,TGTGCCAGCAGCCAAGATTCCAGCGCGCGCGGCTACACCTTC